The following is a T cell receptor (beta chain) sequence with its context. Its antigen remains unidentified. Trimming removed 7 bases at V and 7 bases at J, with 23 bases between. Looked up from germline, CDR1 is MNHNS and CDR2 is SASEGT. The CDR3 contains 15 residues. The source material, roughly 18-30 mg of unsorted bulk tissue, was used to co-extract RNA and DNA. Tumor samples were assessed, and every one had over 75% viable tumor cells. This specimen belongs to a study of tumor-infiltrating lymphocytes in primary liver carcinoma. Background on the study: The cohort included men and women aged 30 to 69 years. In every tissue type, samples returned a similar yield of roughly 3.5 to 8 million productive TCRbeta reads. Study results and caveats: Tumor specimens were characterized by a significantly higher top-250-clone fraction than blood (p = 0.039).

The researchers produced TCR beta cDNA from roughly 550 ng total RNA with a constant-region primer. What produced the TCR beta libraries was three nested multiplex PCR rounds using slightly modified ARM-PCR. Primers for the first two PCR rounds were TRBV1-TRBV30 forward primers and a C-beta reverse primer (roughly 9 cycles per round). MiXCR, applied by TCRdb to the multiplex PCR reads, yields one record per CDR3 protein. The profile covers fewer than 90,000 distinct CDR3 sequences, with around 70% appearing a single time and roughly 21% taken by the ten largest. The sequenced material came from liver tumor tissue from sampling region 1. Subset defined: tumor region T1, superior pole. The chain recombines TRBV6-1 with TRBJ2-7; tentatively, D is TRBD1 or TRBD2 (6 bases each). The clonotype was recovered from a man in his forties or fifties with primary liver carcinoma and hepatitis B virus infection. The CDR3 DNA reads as TGTGCCAGCATCCCTCGAAGGGGGGCGATACTAGAGCAGTACTTC. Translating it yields CASIPRRGAILEQYF.